This is a list of T cell receptor beta chains from one sample in a study of T cell responses to AZD1222 COVID-19 vaccine. The assay was immunoSEQ multiplex PCR, and TCRdb's table has in-frame clones only and misses some. The data hold roughly 150,000 clones, with roughly 90% observed a single time. The sequencing used peripheral blood, collected 28 days after the second AZD1222 dose. The receptors shown here come from an adult who received the AZD1222 COVID-19 vaccine. The conserved cysteine and the conserved F or W are not part of the CDR3 here. Expanded clones get a size class; other rows say once, few or many, or leave the size out.

J gene: TRBJ1-1; clone size: -; V gene: TRBV4-1; CDR3 protein: ASSGLGRNNTEAF
J gene: TRBJ1-6; clone size: -; V gene: TRBV19; CDR3 protein: ASSQGHNSPLH
J gene: TRBJ2-7; clone size: -; V gene: TRBV7-8; CDR3 protein: ASSPRGTGVGEQY
J gene: TRBJ1-2; clone size: -; V gene: TRBV7-6; CDR3 protein: ASSPGGGRVYGYT
J gene: TRBJ2-7; clone size: -; V gene: TRBV18; CDR3 protein: ASSPPGQGYEQY
J gene: TRBJ2-6; clone size: -; V gene: TRBV4-1; CDR3 protein: ASSHIRQAGANVLT
J gene: TRBJ2-1; clone size: -; V gene: TRBV12-5; CDR3 protein: ASHRDRDYNEQF
J gene: TRBJ2-7; clone size: -; V gene: TRBV11-1; CDR3 protein: ASSQTNLGQY
J gene: TRBJ2-4; clone size: -; V gene: TRBV6-2/TRBV6-3; CDR3 protein: ASSQWAGASGVQY
J gene: TRBJ2-1; clone size: -; V gene: TRBV19; CDR3 protein: ASRRTGHLHTDEQF
J gene: TRBJ2-5; clone size: -; V gene: TRBV6-2/TRBV6-3; CDR3 protein: ASSPIPETQY
J gene: TRBJ1-1; clone size: -; V gene: TRBV24-1; CDR3 protein: ATSDSKMANTEAF
J gene: TRBJ1-5; clone size: -; V gene: TRBV5-6; CDR3 protein: ASSRKEDGDQPQH
J gene: TRBJ1-5; clone size: -; V gene: TRBV6-2/TRBV6-3; CDR3 protein: ASSYFDGSNQPQH
J gene: TRBJ1-2; clone size: -; V gene: TRBV7-2; CDR3 protein: ASSYRGGYGYT
J gene: TRBJ2-3; clone size: -; V gene: TRBV5-1; CDR3 protein: ASSLEGYTDTQY
J gene: TRBJ1-4; clone size: -; V gene: TRBV28; CDR3 protein: ASSLHFGRREEKLF
J gene: TRBJ1-1; clone size: -; V gene: TRBV3-1/TRBV3-2; CDR3 protein: ASNFRGDSGEAF
J gene: TRBJ2-7; clone size: -; V gene: TRBV3-1/TRBV3-2; CDR3 protein: ASSQGLYSYEQY
J gene: TRBJ2-7; clone size: -; V gene: TRBV28; CDR3 protein: ASSTPGLATYEQY
J gene: TRBJ1-2; clone size: -; V gene: TRBV7-8; CDR3 protein: ASSPQKGQYLYGYT
J gene: TRBJ1-4; clone size: -; V gene: TRBV18; CDR3 protein: ASSPGQAATNEKLF
J gene: TRBJ1-1; clone size: few; V gene: TRBV6-5; CDR3 protein: ASTQVNTEAF